This TCR beta chain was observed in a study of shared clonotypes between healthy human individuals. Repertoires were generated with immunoSEQ multiplex PCR, while TCRdb's copy carries only in-frame clones and drops some. Of roughly 1,800,000 clones in the sample, around 96% were seen once. Regarding the study as a whole: Few donors limited the genetic and exposure-history diversity represented.

Naive CD8 cells lacked CD45RO, underwent positive selection for CCR7 and left out terminally differentiated effector memory CD45RA+ cells. In regard to this clone: Antigen: not known.

The receptor was derived from a man between 18 and 29 years old in good health. The sequenced sample was naive CD8+ T cells sorted from blood.

CDR3 coding DNA: TGTGCCAGCAGTGCGGTCGGGGGTACCGGGGAGCTGTTTTTT. Translation: CASSAVGGTGELFF. The V gene is TRBV6-1, the J gene TRBJ2-2; the D gene is possibly TRBD2 (6 bases). CDR3 size: 14 residues. V lost 4 bases, J lost 5 bases, and 11 bases lay in between. CDR1 and CDR2 from the germline V gene are MNHNS and SASEGT.